The 17 T cell receptor beta chains presented below share a single source sample, sequenced in a study of cytomegalovirus exposure and HLA in healthy donors. The PCR made use of 60 Vbeta and 13 Jbeta primers. Profiled with immunoSEQ multiplex PCR; TCRdb holds only in-frame clones, not every one. Altogether over 100,000 clones are present, 72% being singletons, with the ten largest covering over 4%. The sample taken for sequencing was PBMCs. These receptors came from a man aged 45-65 years in good health and CMV-seropositive.

This clone was recorded only once. V gene TRBV27 combines with J gene TRBJ2-2; D may be TRBD2 (6 bases). V gave up 3 bases and J gave up 0 bases, with 14 bases separating them. Per the germline V gene, CDR1 is MNHEY and CDR2 is SMNVEV (reference sequence). The CDR3 is made up of 17 amino acids. This CDR3 reads CASSFGPGTANTGELFF. The CDR3 nucleotides are TGTGCCAGCAGTTTTGGCCCCGGGACTGCGAACACCGGGGAGCTGTTTTTT.

This clone was seen more than once but under ten times. This chain links TRBV27 with TRBJ2-2; possible D gene TRBD2, 5 bases. Germline V gene data show CDR1 as MNHEY and CDR2 as SMNVEV (reference sequence). The CDR3 sequence is 15 residues long. The germline V and J ends were trimmed by 3 bases and 0 bases, with 8 bases remaining between them. The CDR3 reads CASSFEGTNTGELFF. The CDR3 nucleotides read TGTGCCAGCAGTTTCGAGGGAACGAACACCGGGGAGCTGTTTTTT.

The genes are TRBV7-3 and TRBJ2-5; 7 nucleotides align to TRBD1. Germline V gene data show CDR1 as SGHTA and CDR2 as FQGTGA. This CDR3 has 15 amino acids. The trim removed 5 bases at V and 2 bases at J, leaving 8 bases unmatched. CDR3 amino acids: CASSATGTVQETQYF. The CDR3 DNA is TGTGCCAGCAGCGCCACCGGGACAGTACAAGAGACCCAGTACTTC.

J is TRBJ1-2 and V is TRBV6-6, with D tentatively TRBD1 (6 bases). Per the germline V gene, CDR1 is MNHNY and CDR2 is SVGAGI (reference sequence). The length of the CDR3 is 14 residues. Trimming removed 10 bases at V and 7 bases at J, with 22 bases between. The CDR3 DNA reads as TGTGCCACACTTCCGGCGGACAGTGGGGGTGGCTACACCTTC. Translating it yields CATLPADSGGGYTF.

This rearrangement joins TRBV6-5 to TRBJ2-2; weak D call: TRBD2 (5 bases). The V and J ends lost 6 bases and 1 base respectively, with 9 bases between them. The germline V gene encodes CDR1 MNHEY and CDR2 SVGAGI. The CDR3 runs 14 residues. For the CDR3, the DNA is TGTGCCAGCAGGGCGGCGGGGAACACCGGGGAGCTGTTTTTT. As protein: CASRAAGNTGELFF.

The V and J genes are TRBV19 and TRBJ2-3, with a weak D call TRBD2 (5 bases). The V end lost 5 bases, the J end lost 2 bases, and 11 bases lay between the germline ends. This CDR3 spans 14 amino acids. The germline gives CDR1 LNHDA, CDR2 SQIVND (reference sequence). CDR3 protein: CASSGADYTDTQYF. The CDR3 DNA follows: TGTGCCAGTAGTGGAGCGGATTACACAGATACGCAGTATTTT.

This chain connects TRBV7-6 to TRBJ2-5, with 8 bases fitting TRBD1. The CDR3 has 13 amino acids. CDR1 and CDR2 from the germline V gene are SGHVS and FNYEAQ. With V trimmed by 6 bases and J by 5 bases, 5 bases remained unmatched. CDR3 region: CASSRTGQETQYF. In DNA form, the CDR3 reads TGTGCCAGCAGTCGGACAGGGCAGGAGACCCAGTACTTC.

The genes are TRBV7-2 and TRBJ2-1; 12 nucleotides align to TRBD2. The CDR3 loop spans 16 amino acids. Germline lookup yields CDR1 SGHTA and CDR2 FQGNSA. The J segment lost 6 bases and the V segment lost 3 bases, leaving 6 bases of the junction unmatched. In DNA form, the CDR3 reads TGTGCCAGCAGCTTGACTAGCGGGAGCGTGGGCAATGAGCAGTTCTTC. It encodes CASSLTSGSVGNEQFF.

The DNA for the CDR3 is TGTGCCAGCATTGACAGGGGTTATAATGAAAAACTGTTTTTT. It yields the protein CASIDRGYNEKLFF. The chain carries TRBV19 and TRBJ1-4; 8 nucleotides agree with TRBD1. Germline CDR1 is LNHDA and CDR2 is SQIVND (reference sequence). Unmatched junction bases numbered 7, after V lost 9 bases and J lost 4 bases. There are 14 residues in the CDR3. Variable domain in full (rest from reference TRBV19 and TRBJ1-4): DGGITQSPKYLFRKEGQNVTLSCEQNLNHDAMYWYRQDPGQGLRLIYYSQIVNDFQKGDIAEGYSVSREKKESFPLTVTSAQKNPTAFYLCASIDRGYNEKLFFGSGTQLSVL.

This chain uses TRBV5-1 with TRBJ1-4; D is undetermined. The CDR3 has 14 residues. CDR1 SGHRS and CDR2 YFSETQ come from the germline V gene. V was shortened by 0 bases and J by 7 bases, with 10 bases between the two germline ends. The CDR3, as DNA: TGCGCCAGCAGCTTGGGCTCCCTAGGTGAAAAACTGTTTTTT. Translated: CASSLGSLGEKLFF.

The V gene is TRBV5-5, the J gene TRBJ2-4, with D tentatively TRBD2 (6 bases). This CDR3 is built from 15 residues. V was pared by 4 bases and J by 1 base, with 12 bases between. From germline, CDR1 is SGHKS and CDR2 YYEKEE (reference sequence). This chain's CDR3 is CASSREWSAKNIQYF. CDR3 in DNA: TGTGCCAGCAGCCGGGAGTGGTCGGCCAAAAACATTCAGTACTTC.

This clone was picked up a small number of times. The CDR3 DNA reads TGTGCCAGCAGCTTAGGCAGGCACAGACGCACAGATACGCAGTATTTT. Amino acids: CASSLGRHRRTDTQYF. The chain combines TRBV11-2 with TRBJ2-3; D is uncertain. V gave up 1 base and J gave up 1 base, with 12 bases separating them. The CDR3 spans 16 residues. Germline V CDR1 and CDR2: SGHAT, FQNNGV.

The genes are TRBV29-1 and TRBJ2-1; 8 positions agree with TRBD2. The J segment lost 0 bases and the V segment lost 7 bases, leaving 8 bases of the junction unmatched. Germline values: CDR1 SQVTM, CDR2 ANQGSEA. The CDR3 has 15 amino acids. Written as DNA, the CDR3 is TGCAGCGGGCGTAGGAGCGGGAGCTCCTACAATGAGCAGTTCTTC. Translation: CSGRRSGSSYNEQFF.

This sequence joins TRBV7-9 and TRBJ2-7; 14 bases line up with TRBD2. Trimming at V came to 5 bases and at J to 1 base, leaving 4 bases not matched to a gene. CDR3 length: 16 residues. The germline gives CDR1 SEHNR, CDR2 FQNEAQ (reference sequence). The CDR3 DNA is TGTGCCAGCAGCCCATGGACTAGCGGGAGGTCCTACGAGCAGTACTTC. This codes for CASSPWTSGRSYEQYF. The whole variable domain, remainder taken from reference TRBV7-9 and TRBJ2-7, is DTGVSQNPRHKITKRGQNVTFRCDPISEHNRLYWYRQTLGQGPEFLTYFQNEAQLEKSRLLSDRFSAERPKGSFSTLEIQRTEQGDSAMYLCASSPWTSGRSYEQYFGPGTRLTVT.

The chain is built from TRBV5-1 and TRBJ1-2; 10 bases map to TRBD1. Germline CDR1 SGHRS, CDR2 YFSETQ. This CDR3 contains 17 residues. V shed 4 bases and J 0 bases; nucleotides not matched to a gene: 9. This chain's CDR3 is CASSRRTGGTTNYGYTF. As DNA, the CDR3 is TGCGCCAGCAGCCGAAGGACAGGGGGAACGACTAACTATGGCTACACCTTC.

V usage is TRBV10-1 and J usage is TRBJ1-5, with no clear D. From germline, CDR1 is WNHNN and CDR2 SYGVQD (reference sequence). V lost 2 bases, J lost 4 bases, and 18 bases lay in between. The CDR3 loop spans 17 amino acids. The CDR3: CASSEPVQVTGNQPQHF. CDR3 bases: TGCGCCAGCAGTGAGCCAGTTCAAGTAACGGGTAATCAGCCCCAGCATTTT.

V usage is TRBV5-1 and J usage is TRBJ1-1, with D hard to call. Trimming shortened V by 3 bases and J by 5 bases, and 17 bases separated the two germline ends. CDR1 SGHRS and CDR2 YFSETQ come from the germline V gene. The CDR3 is 15 amino acids. The CDR3 sequence: CASSSEGRGGTEAFF. In nucleotides, the CDR3 is TGCGCCAGCAGCTCGGAAGGTCGGGGAGGGACTGAAGCTTTCTTT. The full variable domain, completed using reference TRBV5-1 and TRBJ1-1, is KAGVTQTPRYLIKTRGQQVTLSCSPISGHRSVSWYQQTPGQGLQFLFEYFSETQRNKGNFPGRFSGRQFSNSRSEMNVSTLELGDSALYLCASSSEGRGGTEAFFGQGTRLTVV.